This TCR beta chain was found in a study of T cell repertoires in cytomegalovirus infection. At the level of the study: Epitope selection comprised recently identified HLA-C-restricted CMV epitopes and well-studied HLA-B-restricted CMV epitopes. Based on public TCR beta signatures, there were indications of CMV infection and of a matching HLA type. Study-level points and caveats: CMV carriers having the relevant HLA were flagged by cumulative public TCR beta family frequency. Predominance within the ex vivo response was attributable to HLA-C-restricted CMV-specific TCR beta clonotypes.

MiXCR, applied by TCRdb to the reads, yields one record per CDR3 protein. The sample includes some 200,000 distinct CDR3 sequences, 35% to 40% of them seen just once. This clonotype was observed a handful of times. Its specificity is unknown. The CDR3 has 15 amino acids. The V and J ends lost 2 bases and 4 bases respectively, with 15 bases between them. CDR1 is SGHTA and CDR2 is FQGNSA in the germline V gene. The receptor's source is a human donor in good health (CMV status not recorded). Some clones in this sample may be carry-over from other donors' samples. The sequencing used CD8+ T cells from cultured PBMCs, collected from culture after CMV antigen stimulation. The genes are TRBV7-2 and TRBJ2-7; no clear D gene. CDR3 region: CASSLHGSRGYEQYF. As DNA, the CDR3 is TGTGCCAGCAGCTTACACGGAAGTCGAGGATACGAGCAGTACTTC.